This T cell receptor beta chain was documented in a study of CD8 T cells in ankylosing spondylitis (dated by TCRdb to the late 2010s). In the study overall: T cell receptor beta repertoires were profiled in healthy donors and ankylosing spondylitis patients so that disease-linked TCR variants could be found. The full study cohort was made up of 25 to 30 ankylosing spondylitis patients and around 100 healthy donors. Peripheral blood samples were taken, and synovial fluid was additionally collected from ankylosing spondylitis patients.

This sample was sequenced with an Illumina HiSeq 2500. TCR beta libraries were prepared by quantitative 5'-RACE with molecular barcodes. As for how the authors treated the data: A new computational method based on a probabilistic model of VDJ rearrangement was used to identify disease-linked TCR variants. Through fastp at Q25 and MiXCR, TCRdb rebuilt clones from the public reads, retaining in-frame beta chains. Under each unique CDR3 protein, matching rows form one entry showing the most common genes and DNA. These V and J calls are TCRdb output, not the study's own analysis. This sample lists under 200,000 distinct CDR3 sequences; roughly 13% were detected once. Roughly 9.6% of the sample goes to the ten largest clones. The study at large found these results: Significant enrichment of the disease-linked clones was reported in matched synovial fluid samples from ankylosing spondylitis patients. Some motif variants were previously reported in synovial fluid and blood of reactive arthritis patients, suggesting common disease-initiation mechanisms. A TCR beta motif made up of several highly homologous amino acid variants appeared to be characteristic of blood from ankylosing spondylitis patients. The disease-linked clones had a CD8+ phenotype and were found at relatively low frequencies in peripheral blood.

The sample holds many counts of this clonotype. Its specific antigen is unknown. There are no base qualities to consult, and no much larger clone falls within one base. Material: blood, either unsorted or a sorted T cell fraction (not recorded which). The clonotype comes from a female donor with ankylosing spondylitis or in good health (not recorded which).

In nucleotides, the sequence is TGCAGCGTTGAAGATCTCGGGGGCGAGCAGTACTTC. Its translation reads: CSVEDLGGEQYF. The rearranged segments are TRBV29-1 and TRBJ2-7; TRBD2 is a weak D gene call, 6 bases matching. CDR1 and CDR2 are read off the germline V gene as SQVTM and ANQGSEA. From its cysteine to its phenylalanine, the CDR3 spans 12 amino acids. Only the CDR3 DNA stays, 36 bases, in frame from base 1. V sheds 0 bases and J sheds 6 bases, leaving 9 bases between their ends.